These T cell receptor beta chains were read from a single sample in a study of blood T cells in healthy people across ages. TCRdb reprocessed the 5' RACE reads with MiXCR, giving one entry per CDR3 protein. Found here are around 280,000 distinct CDR3 sequences, 25% to 30% of them singletons; the top ten hold 29%. The sequenced sample consisted of blood. The origin of the receptors is a woman aged 70-85 years in good health. CDR3s leave out the opening cysteine and the closing phenylalanine or tryptophan. The order of the fields is J gene, V gene, CDR3 protein.

TRBJ2-3,TRBV6-6,ASSAGGEATQY
TRBJ2-4,TRBV20-1,SSRDIAKNIQY
TRBJ1-1,TRBV18,ASSPPEGYQSKGEAF
TRBJ2-7,TRBV20-1,SAITRTNSYEQY
NA,TRBV6-2/TRBV6-3,ASLAGGPLVVYEQY
TRBJ1-1,TRBV7-9,ASSLYQHNTEAF
TRBJ1-2,TRBV7-2,ASSLAPAGGFYGYT
TRBJ2-5,TRBV5-1,ASSLGLGAGGAVQETQY
TRBJ2-5,TRBV18,ASSDSFQETQY
TRBJ1-1,TRBV20-1,SAPSRDRRETEAF
TRBJ2-5,TRBV28,ASSGTDTPIETQY
TRBJ1-1,TRBV7-6,ASAQFRGTEAF
TRBJ1-5,TRBV20-1,SAPRTGGISNQPQH
TRBJ1-2,TRBV10-3,AISESGAVSSGYT
TRBJ2-1,TRBV27,ASSPRQGIRNEQF
TRBJ1-2,TRBV4-1,ASSQVLPTGPGYT
TRBJ1-5,TRBV10-3,AISQGAKDQPQH
NA,TRBV27,ASSPGTISYEQY
TRBJ1-2,TRBV18,ASSPSGQELNYGYT
TRBJ2-5,TRBV5-1,ASSPGHGQETQY
TRBJ2-7,TRBV20-1,SAPTSGSYEQY
NA,TRBV25-1,ASSRQRTSLNEQF
TRBJ2-7,TRBV20-1,SATGTSGLEQY
TRBJ1-1,TRBV19,ASSYGGGLGTEAF
TRBJ1-2,TRBV11-2,ASSLDGGASNYGYT
TRBJ2-5,TRBV28,ASSSGQRAETQY
TRBJ2-1,TRBV10-3,ASSGTSGEQF
NA,TRBV9,ASSPRITGGYNEQF
TRBJ1-2,TRBV6-1,ASSEIVGGGYT
NA,TRBV25-1,ASSRVYEQY
TRBJ2-3,TRBV28,ASSQSGTGFTDTQY
TRBJ1-2,TRBV6-1,ASSPGRPGGYT
TRBJ2-1,TRBV28,ASSFIAGRLKGNEQF
TRBJ2-6,TRBV6-6,ASTGPGANVLT
TRBJ2-3,TRBV7-9,ASSFPQRDTQY
TRBJ1-1,TRBV21-1,ASIGAF
TRBJ2-1,TRBV24-1,ATSELTSGEWF
TRBJ1-1,TRBV20-1,SARGSTVNTEAF
TRBJ2-5,TRBV7-8,ASSLDREQETQY
TRBJ2-1,TRBV11-2,ASSSTSGGNNEQF
TRBJ1-4,TRBV28,ASRRTGTNEKLF
TRBJ1-4,TRBV7-2,ASSQRTGEKLF
TRBJ2-1,TRBV29-1,SVATLTLLGGNEQF
TRBJ1-1,TRBV6-2/TRBV6-3,ASSYGQGQGRTEAF
TRBJ1-1,TRBV20-1,SARDSGTGGLLNTEAF
TRBJ2-1,TRBV20-1,SASNNNEQF
TRBJ2-5,TRBV7-3,ASSLTGDDSGTQY
TRBJ1-5,TRBV20-1,SARDRARNQPQH